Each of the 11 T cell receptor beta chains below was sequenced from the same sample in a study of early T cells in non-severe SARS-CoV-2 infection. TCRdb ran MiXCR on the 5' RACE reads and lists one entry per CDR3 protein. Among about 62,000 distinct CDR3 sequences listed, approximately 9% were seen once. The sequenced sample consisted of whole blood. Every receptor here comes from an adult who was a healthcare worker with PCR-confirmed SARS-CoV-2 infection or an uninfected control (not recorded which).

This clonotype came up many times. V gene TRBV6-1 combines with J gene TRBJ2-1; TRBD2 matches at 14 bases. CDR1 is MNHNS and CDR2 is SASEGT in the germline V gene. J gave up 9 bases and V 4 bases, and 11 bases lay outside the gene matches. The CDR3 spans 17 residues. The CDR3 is CASSVTRGLAGVIEQFF. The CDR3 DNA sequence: TGTGCCAGCAGTGTCACCAGGGGACTAGCGGGGGTTATTGAGCAGTTCTTC.

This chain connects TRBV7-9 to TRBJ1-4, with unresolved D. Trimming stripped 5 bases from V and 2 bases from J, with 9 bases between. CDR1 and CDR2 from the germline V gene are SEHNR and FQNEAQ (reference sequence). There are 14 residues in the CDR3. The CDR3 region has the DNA TGTGCCAGCAGCGCTGTGGCGACTAATGAAAAACTGTTTTTT. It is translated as CASSAVATNEKLFF. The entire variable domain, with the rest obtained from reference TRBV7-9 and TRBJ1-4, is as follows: DTGVSQNPRHKITKRGQNVTFRCDPISEHNRLYWYRQTLGQGPEFLTYFQNEAQLEKSRLLSDRFSAERPKGSFSTLEIQRTEQGDSAMYLCASSAVATNEKLFFGSGTQLSVL.

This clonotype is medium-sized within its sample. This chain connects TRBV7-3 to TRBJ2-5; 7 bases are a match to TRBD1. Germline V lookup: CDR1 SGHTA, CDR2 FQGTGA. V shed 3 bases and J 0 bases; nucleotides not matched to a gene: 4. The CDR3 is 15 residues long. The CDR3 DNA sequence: TGTGCCAGCAGCTTCTACGGGACAGACCAAGAGACCCAGTACTTC. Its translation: CASSFYGTDQETQYF.

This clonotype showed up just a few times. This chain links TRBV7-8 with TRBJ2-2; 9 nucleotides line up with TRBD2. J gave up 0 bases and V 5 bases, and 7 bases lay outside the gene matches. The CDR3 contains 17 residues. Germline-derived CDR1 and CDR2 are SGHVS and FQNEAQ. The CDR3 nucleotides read TGTGCCAGCAGCCTGCAGCGGGGGGCCCCGAACACCGGGGAGCTGTTTTTT. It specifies CASSLQRGAPNTGELFF.

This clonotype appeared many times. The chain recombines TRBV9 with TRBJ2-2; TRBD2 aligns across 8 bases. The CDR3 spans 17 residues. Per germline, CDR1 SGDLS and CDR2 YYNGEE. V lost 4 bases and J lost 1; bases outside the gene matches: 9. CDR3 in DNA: TGTGCCAGCAGCATATTCGAACTAGCGGTGAACACCGGGGAGCTGTTTTTT. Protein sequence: CASSIFELAVNTGELFF.

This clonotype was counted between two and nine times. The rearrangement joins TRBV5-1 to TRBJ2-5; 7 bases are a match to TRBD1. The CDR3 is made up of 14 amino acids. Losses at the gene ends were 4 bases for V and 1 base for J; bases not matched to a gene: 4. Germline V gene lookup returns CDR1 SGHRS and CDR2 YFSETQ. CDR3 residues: CASSPGQPQETQYF. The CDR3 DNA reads TGCGCCAGCAGCCCGGGACAGCCCCAAGAGACCCAGTACTTC.

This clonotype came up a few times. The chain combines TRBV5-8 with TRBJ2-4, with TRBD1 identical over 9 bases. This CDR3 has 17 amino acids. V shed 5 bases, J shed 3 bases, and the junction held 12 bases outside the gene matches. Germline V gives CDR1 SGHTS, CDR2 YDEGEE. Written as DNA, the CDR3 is TGTGCCAGCAGACTTCAACAGGGGGCCCTGAGCAAAAACATTCAGTACTTC. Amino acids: CASRLQQGALSKNIQYF.

CDR3 coding DNA: TGCAGCGTTGCTGGGACGCGGGGAGGCTACACCTTC. Protein sequence: CSVAGTRGGYTF. This rearrangement joins TRBV29-1 to TRBJ1-2; tentatively, D is TRBD1 (5 bases). The CDR3 totals 12 residues. The germline gives CDR1 SQVTM, CDR2 ANQGSEA. V lost 4 bases and J 8 bases, leaving 14 bases between the germline ends.

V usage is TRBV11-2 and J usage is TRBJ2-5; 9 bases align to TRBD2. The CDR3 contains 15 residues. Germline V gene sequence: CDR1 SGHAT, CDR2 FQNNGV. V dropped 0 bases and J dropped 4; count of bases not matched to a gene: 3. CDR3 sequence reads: CASSLDAGGLETQYF. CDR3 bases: TGTGCCAGCAGCTTAGACGCGGGGGGGTTAGAGACCCAGTACTTC.

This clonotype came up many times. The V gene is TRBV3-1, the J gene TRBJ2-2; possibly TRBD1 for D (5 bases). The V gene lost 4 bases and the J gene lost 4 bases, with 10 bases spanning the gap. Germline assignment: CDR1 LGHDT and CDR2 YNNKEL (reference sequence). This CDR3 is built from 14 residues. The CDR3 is CASSPQGFTGELFF. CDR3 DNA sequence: TGTGCCAGCAGCCCGCAGGGTTTCACCGGGGAGCTGTTTTTT.

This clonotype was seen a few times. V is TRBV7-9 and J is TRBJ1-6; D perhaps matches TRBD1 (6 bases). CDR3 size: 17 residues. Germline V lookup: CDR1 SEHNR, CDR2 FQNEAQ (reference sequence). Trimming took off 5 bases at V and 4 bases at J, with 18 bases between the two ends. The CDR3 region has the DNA TGTGCCAGCAGCCCGAGCGGCGGGGGCGCATATAATTCACCCCTCCACTTT. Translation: CASSPSGGGAYNSPLHF. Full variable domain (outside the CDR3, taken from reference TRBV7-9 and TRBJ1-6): DTGVSQNPRHKITKRGQNVTFRCDPISEHNRLYWYRQTLGQGPEFLTYFQNEAQLEKSRLLSDRFSAERPKGSFSTLEIQRTEQGDSAMYLCASSPSGGGAYNSPLHFGNGTRLTVT.